A single sample is the source of the 20 T cell receptor beta chains below, sequenced in a study of T cell changes during pregnancy in multiple sclerosis. Profiled with immunoSEQ multiplex PCR; TCRdb holds only in-frame clones, not every one. The sample shows approximately 32,000 clones, about 88% of them seen only once. The source was peripheral blood, collected in the third trimester of pregnancy. The receptors originated from a female donor in good health, enrolled as a control in a pregnancy study.

The rearrangement joins TRBV10-3 to TRBJ1-1, with D unresolved. There are 13 residues in the CDR3. Trimming stripped 7 bases from V and 0 bases from J, with 9 bases between. The germline gives CDR1 ENHRY, CDR2 SYGVKD. The chain's CDR3 is CAINTRLNTEAFF. In DNA form, the CDR3 reads TGTGCCATCAATACACGATTGAACACTGAAGCTTTCTTT.

This clone appeared once. The gene calls are TRBV4-1 and TRBJ2-1; 16 nucleotides align to TRBD2. V shed 7 bases and J 1 base; nucleotides not matched to a gene: 7. The CDR3 contains 18 residues. The germline V gene has CDR1 MGHRA and CDR2 YSYEKL. CDR3 DNA sequence: TGCGCCAGCATACCGGGACTAGCGGGGGGGAAGTCCTACAATGAGCAGTTCTTC. Amino acid sequence: CASIPGLAGGKSYNEQFF.

With respect to this clone: The same CDR3 also results from other DNA sequences found in this sample. V usage is TRBV7-9 and J usage is TRBJ2-1; 7 bases agree with TRBD2. Germline V gene sequence: CDR1 SEHNR, CDR2 FQNEAQ (reference sequence). Trimming cost V 2 bases and J 1 base; bases outside gene matches: 5. CDR3 size: 16 residues. In DNA form, the CDR3 reads TGTGCCAGCAGCTTACTTGGCGGGAGTTCCTACAATGAGCAGTTCTTC. This encodes CASSLLGGSSYNEQFF.

This chain links TRBV5-4 with TRBJ2-1, with 9 bases lining up with TRBD2. The length of the CDR3 is 16 residues. V gave up 4 bases and J gave up 5 bases; unmatched junction bases: 10. Germline lookup yields CDR1 SGHNT and CDR2 YYREEE (reference sequence). CDR3 bases: TGTGCCAGCAGCCACCAGGGGGGGACTAGCCACAATGAGCAGTTCTTC. As protein: CASSHQGGTSHNEQFF.

This clone was observed a handful of times. This chain links TRBV7-3 with TRBJ2-7; tentatively, D is TRBD2 (6 bases). The germline CDR1 and CDR2 sequences are SGHTA and FQGTGA. V was trimmed by 5 bases and J by 4 bases, leaving 15 bases between them. This CDR3 spans 14 amino acids. The CDR3 loop is CASSAVRDWYEQYF. In DNA form, the CDR3 reads TGTGCCAGCAGCGCCGTCAGGGACTGGTACGAGCAGTACTTC. Full variable domain (remainder filled in from reference TRBV7-3 and TRBJ2-7): GAGVSQTPSNKVTEKGKYVELRCDPISGHTALYWYRQSLGQGPEFLIYFQGTGAADDSGLPNDRFFAVRPEGSVSTLKIQRTERGDSAVYLCASSAVRDWYEQYFGPGTRLTVT.

The chain combines TRBV5-1 with TRBJ2-3; TRBD1 agrees at 9 bases. Unmatched junction bases numbered 4, after V lost 4 bases and J lost 4 bases. CDR3 length: 14 amino acids. Germline V lookup: CDR1 SGHRS, CDR2 YFSETQ. In DNA, the CDR3 is TGCGCCAGCAGCGTCACAGGGGGCCCAGATACGCAGTATTTT. It codes for CASSVTGGPDTQYF.

The V call is TRBV28, the J call TRBJ2-3; 12 nucleotides agree with TRBD1. CDR1 MDHEN and CDR2 SYDVKM come from the germline V gene. V was pared by 5 bases and J by 5 bases, with 11 bases of the junction left unmatched. The CDR3 is 17 residues long. This CDR3 reads CASSDIVGTGGLDTQYF. In DNA, the CDR3 is TGTGCCAGCAGTGACATTGTCGGGACAGGGGGCTTAGATACGCAGTATTTT.

In this sample, this clone turned up once. The chain has TRBV7-2 and TRBJ2-5; D possibly corresponds to TRBD1 (6 bases). V lost 1 base and J 2 bases, leaving 8 bases between the germline ends. CDR1 is SGHTA, CDR2 FQGNSA, per germline. The CDR3 covers 14 residues. In nucleotides, the CDR3 is TGTGCCAGCAGCTTAGAGCAGGGGCAAGAGACCCAGTACTTC. It specifies CASSLEQGQETQYF. Full variable domain (outside the CDR3, taken from reference TRBV7-2 and TRBJ2-5): GAGVSQSPSNKVTEKGKDVELRCDPISGHTALYWYRQSLGQGLEFLIYFQGNSAPDKSGLPSDRFSAERTGGSVSTLTIQRTQQEDSAVYLCASSLEQGQETQYFGPGTRLLVL.

The gene calls are TRBV2 and TRBJ2-2; 7 bases fit TRBD2. V was pared by 7 bases and J by 6 bases, with 8 bases of the junction left unmatched. CDR1 is SNHLY and CDR2 is FYNNEI in the germline V gene. This CDR3 region has 14 residues. In DNA, the CDR3 is TGTGCCAGCAAAACTGGACTAGATTCCGGGGAGCTGTTTTTT. Translated, it gives CASKTGLDSGELFF.

The sample holds one count of this clone. This sequence joins TRBV19 and TRBJ2-5, with 8 bases lining up with TRBD1. J was trimmed by 4 bases and V by 5 bases; bases with no gene match: 9. CDR3 size: 15 residues. Germline V lookup: CDR1 LNHDA, CDR2 SQIVND (reference sequence). Here the CDR3 reads CASSEDRVRRETQYF. The CDR3 nucleotides are TGTGCCAGTAGTGAGGACAGGGTTCGCAGAGAGACCCAGTACTTC. The whole variable domain, remainder taken from reference TRBV19 and TRBJ2-5, is DGGITQSPKYLFRKEGQNVTLSCEQNLNHDAMYWYRQDPGQGLRLIYYSQIVNDFQKGDIAEGYSVSREKKESFPLTVTSAQKNPTAFYLCASSEDRVRRETQYFGPGTRLLVL.

The gene calls are TRBV19 and TRBJ2-5, with TRBD2 identical over 10 bases. CDR1 is LNHDA and CDR2 is SQIVND in the germline V gene (reference sequence). V was clipped by 3 bases and J by 5 bases; unmatched bases: 6. This CDR3 is built from 15 residues. The CDR3 region is CASSIPAGGVETQYF. CDR3 sequence (DNA): TGTGCCAGTAGTATTCCAGCGGGAGGGGTGGAGACCCAGTACTTC.

The V gene is TRBV15, the J gene TRBJ1-1; maybe TRBD1 (6 bases). V shed 3 bases and J shed 5 bases, with 16 bases lying between them. The CDR3 sequence is 15 residues long. Germline V gene sequence: CDR1 LNHNV, CDR2 YYDKDF (reference sequence). The CDR3 sequence: CATSSDRLRETEAFF. The CDR3 DNA reads as TGTGCCACCAGCAGCGACAGGCTAAGGGAGACTGAAGCTTTCTTT.

The genes are TRBV5-1 and TRBJ1-2, with D tentatively TRBD1 (6 bases). The length of the CDR3 is 14 residues. Germline lookup yields CDR1 SGHRS and CDR2 YFSETQ. V lost 4 bases and J lost 8, with 18 bases in between. This CDR3 reads CASSPGQQGLGYTF. CDR3 DNA: TGCGCCAGCAGCCCGGGTCAACAGGGTCTGGGCTACACCTTC.

The chain links TRBV6-5 to TRBJ1-1, with D possibly being TRBD1 (5 bases). The V gene's germline CDR1 is MNHEY and CDR2 SVGAGI. Trimming shortened V by 6 bases and J by 0 bases, and 11 bases separated the two germline ends. The CDR3 contains 14 residues. This chain's CDR3 is CASRKGVLNTEAFF. The CDR3 region has the DNA TGTGCCAGCAGGAAAGGGGTTCTGAACACTGAAGCTTTCTTT.

This chain uses TRBV10-3 with TRBJ1-1; 7 positions agree with TRBD1. Trimming cost V 10 bases and J 0 bases; bases outside gene matches: 5. This CDR3 has 13 amino acids. Per germline, CDR1 ENHRY and CDR2 SYGVKD. CDR3 sequence reads: CATSGQLNTEAFF. Written as DNA, the CDR3 is TGTGCCACCTCGGGACAGCTGAACACTGAAGCTTTCTTT.

J is TRBJ2-1 and V is TRBV10-3, with 7 bases fitting TRBD2. The CDR3 is made up of 16 amino acids. Germline-derived CDR1 and CDR2 are ENHRY and SYGVKD. V trimming: 7 bases; J trimming: 3 bases; junction bases outside the gene matches: 12. As DNA, the CDR3 is TGTGCCATCAACCGGATAGCGGGTCAAAACTACAATGAGCAGTTCTTC. This sequence encodes CAINRIAGQNYNEQFF.

The sample holds one count of this clone. The J gene is TRBJ2-1, the V gene TRBV7-6; D is possibly TRBD2 (7 bases). This CDR3 has 16 residues. CDR1 is SGHVS and CDR2 is FNYEAQ in the germline V gene. V shed 5 bases and J shed 6 bases, with 20 bases lying between them. The CDR3 protein is CASSRLRVGGGNEQFF. The DNA for the CDR3 is TGTGCCAGCAGCCGACTCAGGGTAGGGGGGGGCAATGAGCAGTTCTTC.

The chain has TRBV6-5 and TRBJ2-3; D may be TRBD1 (5 bases). CDR3 length: 13 amino acids. V dropped 6 bases and J dropped 3 bases, with 10 bases sitting between them. Germline V CDR1 and CDR2: MNHEY, SVGAGI. The CDR3 nucleotides read TGTGCCAGCAGCAGAACAGGAACAGATACGCAGTATTTT. Translating gives CASSRTGTDTQYF.

The chain joins TRBV7-2 to TRBJ2-3; TRBD2 is a possible D gene (6 bases). This CDR3 comprises 17 residues. Germline V gene data show CDR1 as SGHTA and CDR2 as FQGNSA. Trimming removed 5 bases from V and 2 bases from J, with 20 bases in between. The CDR3 region is CASSNSAAGTLTDTQYF. The CDR3 DNA follows: TGTGCCAGCAGCAATAGCGCCGCGGGGACCCTCACAGATACGCAGTATTTT.

J is TRBJ2-1 and V is TRBV5-5; 11 bases match TRBD2. The V gene's germline CDR1 is SGHKS and CDR2 YYEKEE (reference sequence). This CDR3 has 15 amino acids. Losses at the gene ends were 3 bases for V and 7 bases for J; bases not matched to a gene: 6. CDR3 sequence (DNA): TGTGCCAGCAGCTGGGCTAGCGGGAGGCTGAATGAGCAGTTCTTC. This codes for CASSWASGRLNEQFF.